The clone carrying this T cell receptor beta chain was seen a handful of times. Its antigen remains unknown. This specimen comes from a study of CD8 T cells in ankylosing spondylitis. Study-level findings and limits: Seemingly distinctive of ankylosing spondylitis blood was a TCR beta motif formed by eight highly homologous variants. There was reportedly significant enrichment of clones that were disease-linked in matched ankylosing spondylitis synovial fluid.

Quantitative 5'-RACE with molecular barcodes was used to make the TCR beta libraries. TCRdb recomputed calls from the 5' RACE reads with MiXCR, one row per CDR3 protein. Of roughly 170,000 distinct CDR3 sequences in the sample, 9.8% were seen once. The receptor comes from a female donor with ankylosing spondylitis or in good health (not recorded which). What was sequenced was blood, either unsorted or a sorted T cell fraction (not recorded which).

CDR3 sequence reads: CASSMRGSGVEFF. In nucleotides, the CDR3 is TGTGCCAGTAGTATGCGGGGGAGCGGGGTTGAGTTCTTC. The V and J genes are TRBV19 and TRBJ2-1, with 7 bases fitting TRBD2. The V gene end was trimmed by 3 bases and the J gene end by 14 bases; junction bases not matched to a gene: 10. Germline V gene lookup returns CDR1 LNHDA and CDR2 SQIVND (reference sequence). This CDR3 spans 13 amino acids.